This entry features one TCR beta chain sequence. This specimen comes from a study of neoadjuvant nivolumab and ipilimumab in lung cancer. The germline CDR1 and CDR2 sequences are GTSNPN and SVGIG (reference sequence). CDR3 length: 14 residues. V lost 8 bases, J lost 3 bases, and 17 bases lay in between. Using immunoSEQ multiplex PCR, the repertoire was profiled, and TCRdb retains in-frame clones only, with some absent. The top ten clones hold 3.3% of a sample with 30,000 to 45,000 clones, roughly 87% of them seen once. The receptor was isolated from an adult with non-small cell lung cancer. Source: peripheral blood, taken before neoadjuvant nivolumab, alone or with ipilimumab. The chain uses TRBV30 and TRBJ1-3; D is possibly TRBD1 (5 bases). DNA for the CDR3: TGTGCCGGGATTTTACAGGCTCTTGGAAACACCATATATTTT. Encoded protein: CAGILQALGNTIYF.